One sample yielded the 27 T cell receptor beta chains listed below, sequenced in a study of shared clonotypes between healthy human individuals. Method: immunoSEQ multiplex PCR; TCRdb's copy keeps in-frame clones and lacks some. Counted here are about 680,000 clones, around two thirds occurring once; the ten biggest clones make up over 1.5%. The sample was memory CD4+ T cells sorted from blood. Subset described: CD45RA-negative fraction. All receptors come from a woman aged 30 to 39 in good health.

The chain employs TRBV5-4 and TRBJ2-6; the D gene is possibly TRBD1 (5 bases). Germline V lookup: CDR1 SGHNT, CDR2 YYREEE (reference sequence). Trimming removed 0 bases from V and 0 bases from J, with 19 bases in between. The CDR3 is 20 amino acids. The CDR3 DNA sequence: TGTGCCAGCAGCTTGGAGCCGTCGGCAGGGTGGAGCTCTGGGGCCAACGTCCTGACTTTC. Its translation: CASSLEPSAGWSSGANVLTF.

The rearrangement links TRBV5-1 to TRBJ2-3, with 13 positions matching TRBD2. Germline-derived CDR1 and CDR2 are SGHRS and YFSETQ. CDR3 length: 20 amino acids. Germline trimming cut 5 bases from V and 1 base from J; bases unmatched to any gene: 16. This chain's CDR3 is CASSSGLAGTFTLRTDTQYF. The CDR3 coding sequence is TGCGCCAGCAGTTCGGGACTAGCGGGAACCTTTACTCTTCGCACAGATACGCAGTATTTT.

J is TRBJ2-3 and V is TRBV28; TRBD1 or TRBD2 may be the D gene (5 bases each). V was pared by 3 bases and J by 0 bases, with 16 bases between. The CDR3 has 17 amino acids. Germline V gene data show CDR1 as MDHEN and CDR2 as SYDVKM. CDR3 coding DNA: TGTGCCAGCAGTTTGGTTCCCCAGGGCGGGAGCACAGATACGCAGTATTTT. It encodes CASSLVPQGGSTDTQYF.

The chain is built from TRBV28 and TRBJ1-2; D gene unclear. CDR1 and CDR2 from the germline V gene are MDHEN and SYDVKM. The V end lost 6 bases, the J end lost 1 base, and 15 bases lay between the germline ends. The CDR3 runs 15 residues. The CDR3 DNA reads as TGTGCCAGCAGCCTGACTAGGGTGGGTAACTATGGCTACACCTTC. Protein product: CASSLTRVGNYGYTF.

The V call is TRBV7-9, the J call TRBJ1-1; D remains unclear. CDR1 is SEHNR and CDR2 is FQNEAQ in the germline V gene (reference sequence). V lost 2 bases and J 1 base, leaving 8 bases between the germline ends. CDR3 size: 14 residues. CDR3 DNA sequence: TGTGCCAGCAGCTTATTTCCGGGGAACACTGAAGCTTTCTTT. Its protein is CASSLFPGNTEAFF.

This clone was observed a few times. The rearrangement uses TRBV9 and TRBJ1-2, with 8 bases fitting TRBD1. After removal of 0 bases from V and 4 bases from J, the junction contained 5 bases not matched to a gene. The CDR3 spans 15 residues. Germline V gene data show CDR1 as SGDLS and CDR2 as YYNGEE. In nucleotides, the CDR3 is TGTGCCAGCAGCGTAGGTACAGGGGGGTCCTATGGCTACACCTTC. This sequence encodes CASSVGTGGSYGYTF.

The J gene is TRBJ2-5, the V gene TRBV10-3; D not resolved. Germline-derived CDR1 and CDR2 are ENHRY and SYGVKD. The CDR3 loop spans 12 amino acids. Trimming pared 4 bases from V and 1 base from J, leaving 4 bases between. As DNA, the CDR3 is TGTGCCATCAGTGGATTCCAAGAGACCCAGTACTTC. Its protein product is CAISGFQETQYF.

The chain links TRBV28 to TRBJ1-2; TRBD1 aligns across 7 bases. There are 15 residues in the CDR3. Germline CDR1 is MDHEN and CDR2 is SYDVKM. Trimming cost V 4 bases and J 3 bases; bases outside gene matches: 8. The CDR3 loop reads CASSSDGTADYGYTF. CDR3 DNA sequence: TGTGCCAGCAGTTCCGATGGGACAGCAGACTATGGCTACACCTTC.

Note on this clone: Distinct nucleotide sequences in the sample also encode this CDR3. V and J are TRBV28 and TRBJ2-7; maybe TRBD2 (6 bases). Trimming cost V 6 bases and J 0 bases, with 15 bases left between them. CDR3 length equals 15 residues. CDR1 and CDR2 from the germline V gene are MDHEN and SYDVKM. For the CDR3, the DNA is TGTGCCAGCAGCTTCCTGACCGGGAGCTCCTACGAGCAGTACTTC. Translation gives CASSFLTGSSYEQYF.

About this clone: The same CDR3 also results from other DNA sequences found in this sample. The chain recombines TRBV30 with TRBJ1-3; 7 nucleotides line up with TRBD1. This CDR3 is 14 amino acids long. Germline loops: CDR1 GTSNPN, CDR2 SVGIG (reference sequence). The V segment lost 3 bases and the J segment 0 bases; nucleotides outside the gene matches: 2. CDR3 bases: TGTGCCTGGAGGACAGGGAGCTCTGGAAACACCATATATTTT. Translation: CAWRTGSSGNTIYF.

In its sample, this clone was seen once. The chain combines TRBV5-1 with TRBJ2-4; TRBD1 aligns across 9 bases. The CDR3 extends over 17 amino acids. Losses at the gene ends were 0 bases for V and 12 bases for J; bases not matched to a gene: 16. Germline CDR1 reads SGHRS; CDR2 reads YFSETQ. CDR3 region: CASSLEGQGSIGAPQYF. The DNA for the CDR3 is TGCGCCAGCAGCTTGGAGGGACAGGGATCCATAGGTGCGCCTCAGTACTTC.

This sequence joins TRBV19 and TRBJ2-7; TRBD2 matches 11 bases. V was clipped by 2 bases and J by 4 bases; unmatched bases: 10. The CDR3 is 17 amino acids. The germline gives CDR1 LNHDA, CDR2 SQIVND (reference sequence). CDR3 nucleotide sequence: TGTGCCAGTAGTATAATAGCGGGAGGGCCGAATAAATACGAGCAGTACTTC. Its translation: CASSIIAGGPNKYEQYF.

The chain employs TRBV29-1 and TRBJ2-7; 7 bases agree with TRBD1. Germline loops: CDR1 SQVTM, CDR2 ANQGSEA. This CDR3 contains 13 residues. The V and J ends lost 1 base and 2 bases, in that order; junction bases with no gene match: 2. The CDR3, as DNA: TGCAGCGTTGAAGGACAGGGCACCTACGAGCAGTACTTC. Protein sequence: CSVEGQGTYEQYF.

This clone has more than one count but fewer than ten. The same CDR3 is also encoded by other DNA sequences in this sample. The chain carries TRBV5-1 and TRBJ2-1, with D hard to call. V was cut by 0 bases and J by 0 bases, with 7 bases left in between. Germline lookup yields CDR1 SGHRS and CDR2 YFSETQ. The CDR3 is 15 amino acids. CDR3 protein: CASSLASGSYNEQFF. The CDR3 nucleotides read TGCGCCAGCAGCTTGGCATCGGGCTCCTACAATGAGCAGTTCTTC.

The chain recombines TRBV28 with TRBJ2-7; the D gene is possibly TRBD2 (5 bases). CDR1 MDHEN and CDR2 SYDVKM come from the germline V gene. The CDR3 covers 12 residues. V shed 6 bases and J shed 3 bases, with 9 bases lying between them. The CDR3 region is CASRGRVYEQYF. The CDR3 DNA reads TGTGCCAGCAGAGGGAGAGTCTACGAGCAGTACTTC.

This clone was detected once. The chain combines TRBV6-1 with TRBJ2-7; a weak D match, TRBD2 (5 bases). The length of the CDR3 is 14 residues. CDR1 is MNHNS and CDR2 is SASEGT in the germline V gene. V was pared by 4 bases and J by 3 bases, with 13 bases between. For the CDR3, the DNA is TGTGCCAGCAGTGGCCTGGACGGAGGCTACGAGCAGTACTTC. Its translation is CASSGLDGGYEQYF.

This clone was observed a few times. A junction boundary mismatches the germline segment, possibly from a read error. The rearrangement uses TRBV9 and TRBJ2-1; 11 nucleotides match TRBD1. Per the germline V gene, CDR1 is SGDLS and CDR2 is YYNGEE. This CDR3 comprises 12 residues. The CDR3 region has the DNA TGTGCCAGCAGCGCGGGACAGGGGGTCTTAATCTTC. Protein sequence: CASSAGQGVLIF.

The chain links TRBV5-1 to TRBJ1-1, with 8 nucleotides matching TRBD1. Germline V gives CDR1 SGHRS, CDR2 YFSETQ. This CDR3 has 15 amino acids. J lost 3 bases, V lost 0 bases, and 4 bases had no gene match. The CDR3 region is CASSLGTGFDTEAFF. CDR3 nucleotides: TGCGCCAGCAGCTTGGGGACAGGGTTTGACACTGAAGCTTTCTTT.

The gene calls are TRBV6-1 and TRBJ2-3, with a tentative D call TRBD1 (6 bases). V lost 4 bases and J lost 4, with 12 bases in between. CDR3 length: 14 residues. Germline CDR1 reads MNHNS; CDR2 reads SASEGT. CDR3 sequence reads: CASSGRAGADTQYF. The CDR3 DNA follows: TGTGCCAGCAGTGGAAGAGCAGGGGCAGATACGCAGTATTTT.

The rearrangement uses TRBV5-5 and TRBJ2-1, with D possibly TRBD2 on 5 matching bases. CDR3 size: 15 residues. The V end was cut by 0 bases, the J end by 4 bases, with 11 bases between. Per germline, CDR1 SGHKS and CDR2 YYEKEE (reference sequence). The CDR3 coding sequence is TGTGCCAGCAGCTTGGCGGCTAGCACGTACAATGAGCAGTTCTTC. Translated, it gives CASSLAASTYNEQFF.

The chain carries TRBV6-1 and TRBJ2-1; D perhaps matches TRBD2 (6 bases). V was cut by 5 bases and J by 7 bases, with 9 bases left in between. Germline V gene data show CDR1 as MNHNS and CDR2 as SASEGT. The CDR3 extends over 12 amino acids. The CDR3 bases are TGTGCCAGCAGTCAGGACTATAATGAGCAGTTCTTC. It codes for CASSQDYNEQFF.

For the CDR3, the DNA is TGTGCCAGCAGACCTACCAAGGAGGGAATCTATGGCTACACCTTC. It codes for CASRPTKEGIYGYTF. The chain employs TRBV6-5 and TRBJ1-2; no definite D call. Per the germline V gene, CDR1 is MNHEY and CDR2 is SVGAGI. CDR3 length: 15 amino acids. V lost 6 bases, J lost 4 bases, and 18 bases lay in between.

This rearrangement joins TRBV6-1 to TRBJ1-2; D ambiguous. V was shortened by 8 bases and J by 8 bases, with 18 bases between the two germline ends. Germline CDR1 is MNHNS and CDR2 is SASEGT. CDR3 length: 13 residues. CDR3 sequence reads: CASLPLSAWGYTF. CDR3 in DNA: TGTGCCAGCCTCCCCCTATCCGCCTGGGGCTACACCTTC.

This sequence joins TRBV7-9 and TRBJ1-5, with no clear D. Germline assignment: CDR1 SEHNR and CDR2 FQNEAQ (reference sequence). Between the trimmed V and J ends, which lost 1 base and 3 bases, there was a span of 7 bases. CDR3 length: 14 amino acids. DNA of the CDR3: TGTGCCAGCAGCTTAGATGGGTTCAATCAGCCCCAGCATTTT. Its translation: CASSLDGFNQPQHF. Supplemented by reference TRBV7-9 and TRBJ1-5, the full variable domain reads DTGVSQNPRHKITKRGQNVTFRCDPISEHNRLYWYRQTLGQGPEFLTYFQNEAQLEKSRLLSDRFSAERPKGSFSTLEIQRTEQGDSAMYLCASSLDGFNQPQHFGDGTRLSIL.

The V call is TRBV21-1, the J call TRBJ2-5; TRBD2, the table's D call, lacks a check against the DNA. TRBV21-1 is an annotated pseudogene. This CDR3 has 17 residues. The CDR3 sequence: CASTPRGLAGVKETQYF. The CDR3 nucleotides read TGTGCCAGCACCCCACGCGGGCTAGCGGGAGTGAAGGAGACCCAGTACTTC.

The chain uses TRBV28 and TRBJ1-1, with no clear D. There are 13 residues in the CDR3. The V gene's germline CDR1 is MDHEN and CDR2 SYDVKM. V lost 5 bases to trimming and J lost 6 bases, with 13 bases between them. CDR3 loop: CASSTSNQAEAFF. The CDR3 DNA is TGTGCCAGCAGTACCAGCAATCAGGCTGAAGCTTTCTTT.

The rearrangement links TRBV5-1 to TRBJ1-1; D ambiguous. The CDR3 contains 13 residues. The germline V gene has CDR1 SGHRS and CDR2 YFSETQ. The V and J ends lost 5 bases and 2 bases respectively, with 10 bases between them. The CDR3 DNA reads TGCGCCAGCAGGGGAGTTTTAAACACTGAAGCTTTCTTT. It specifies CASRGVLNTEAFF.